These 24 T cell receptor beta chains were sequenced from one sample in a study of cytomegalovirus exposure and HLA in healthy donors. PCR involved 60 Vbeta and 13 Jbeta primers. Repertoires were generated with immunoSEQ multiplex PCR, while TCRdb's copy carries only in-frame clones and drops some. The sample contains approximately 160,000 clones, under 80% of which appear only once. The sequenced material came from PBMCs. Every receptor here comes from a woman in her forties or fifties in good health and CMV-seropositive.

The gene calls are TRBV10-3 and TRBJ1-4; maybe TRBD1 (5 bases). V was shortened by 10 bases and J by 3 bases, with 12 bases between the two germline ends. The CDR3 is 13 residues long. Germline V gene lookup returns CDR1 ENHRY and CDR2 SYGVKD. The CDR3 DNA follows: TGTGCCACCAGCGCGGGGGCTAATGAAAAACTGTTTTTT. This sequence encodes CATSAGANEKLFF.

V and J are TRBV20-1 and TRBJ2-1; D may be TRBD2 (6 bases). Germline V lookup: CDR1 DFQATT, CDR2 SNEGSKA (reference sequence). The V gene lost 5 bases and the J gene lost 6 bases, with 8 bases spanning the gap. The CDR3 is 11 residues long. The CDR3 bases are TGCAGTGCTGCGGGATTCAATGAGCAGTTCTTC. Protein product: CSAAGFNEQFF.

The chain recombines TRBV7-9 with TRBJ2-7; tentative D call: TRBD1 (6 bases). The CDR3 is made up of 16 amino acids. The germline V and J ends were trimmed by 2 bases and 0 bases, with 14 bases remaining between them. Germline CDR1 SEHNR, CDR2 FQNEAQ (reference sequence). CDR3 amino acids: CASSLSQDSRSYEQYF. In DNA form, the CDR3 reads TGTGCCAGCAGCTTATCCCAGGACAGCCGCTCCTACGAGCAGTACTTC.

The DNA of the CDR3 is TGTGCCAGCAGCCCTCGGGGGTTCCAAGAGACCCAGTACTTC. Its protein product is CASSPRGFQETQYF. The chain links TRBV7-3 to TRBJ2-5, with a possible D match to TRBD2 (6 bases). Germline CDR1 reads SGHTA; CDR2 reads FQGTGA. Trimming cost V 5 bases and J 1 base, with 11 bases left between them. CDR3 size: 14 residues. Full variable domain (outside the CDR3, taken from reference TRBV7-3 and TRBJ2-5): GAGVSQTPSNKVTEKGKYVELRCDPISGHTALYWYRQSLGQGPEFLIYFQGTGAADDSGLPNDRFFAVRPEGSVSTLKIQRTERGDSAVYLCASSPRGFQETQYFGPGTRLLVL.

This chain uses TRBV6-1 with TRBJ2-1; a possible D gene is TRBD2 (5 bases). The germline V gene has CDR1 MNHNS and CDR2 SASEGT. This CDR3 contains 15 residues. Trimming left V 7 bases short and J 0 bases short, with 13 bases between. The CDR3 spells CASTPGFSSYNEQFF. The CDR3 nucleotides are TGTGCCAGCACCCCGGGGTTTAGCTCCTACAATGAGCAGTTCTTC.

This clone is a singleton in its sample. This sequence joins TRBV7-6 and TRBJ1-1, with D tentatively TRBD1 (6 bases). The V gene lost 5 bases and the J gene lost 4 bases, with 20 bases spanning the gap. CDR1 and CDR2 (germline): SGHVS, FNYEAQ. CDR3 length: 16 residues. The CDR3 reads CASSPGLAGVGTEAFF. CDR3 DNA sequence: TGTGCCAGCAGCCCGGGGTTGGCAGGGGTAGGCACTGAAGCTTTCTTT. The whole variable domain, filled in from reference TRBV7-6 and TRBJ1-1, reads GAGVSQSPRYKVTKRGQDVALRCDPISGHVSLYWYRQALGQGPEFLTYFNYEAQQDKSGLPNDRFSAERPEGSISTLTIQRTEQRDSAMYRCASSPGLAGVGTEAFFGQGTRLTVV.

The rearrangement links TRBV30 to TRBJ1-6, with 7 bases lining up with TRBD1. The CDR3 has 14 residues. In germline, CDR1 is GTSNPN, CDR2 SVGIG (reference sequence). Trimming removed 8 bases from V and 10 bases from J; junction bases left unmatched: 14. CDR3 DNA sequence: TGTGCCCGGCGGGGCAGGGGGATAGGCTCACCCCTCCACTTT. This translates into CARRGRGIGSPLHF. Full variable domain (remainder filled in from reference TRBV30 and TRBJ1-6): SQTIHQWPATLVQPVGSPLSLECTVEGTSNPNLYWYRQAAGRGLQLLFYSVGIGQISSEVPQNLSASRPQDRQFILSSKKLLLSDSGFYLCARRGRGIGSPLHFGNGTRLTVT.

V gene TRBV4-1 combines with J gene TRBJ1-4; D is possibly TRBD1 (6 bases). Germline V gene lookup returns CDR1 MGHRA and CDR2 YSYEKL. Trimming shortened V by 7 bases and J by 0 bases, and 9 bases separated the two germline ends. The CDR3 is 14 amino acids. This CDR3 reads CASTQGTTNEKLFF. In nucleotides, the CDR3 is TGCGCCAGCACACAGGGTACAACTAATGAAAAACTGTTTTTT.

The V gene is TRBV2, the J gene TRBJ1-2, with 11 bases lining up with TRBD1. V lost 1 base, J lost 7 bases, and 2 bases stayed unmatched. The germline CDR1 and CDR2 sequences are SNHLY and FYNNEI. The CDR3 covers 14 residues. The CDR3 is CASSEEGQGVGYTF. CDR3 nucleotide sequence: TGTGCCAGCAGTGAAGAGGGACAGGGGGTTGGCTACACCTTC.

V and J are TRBV7-9 and TRBJ1-1; tentatively, D is TRBD1 (6 bases). The length of the CDR3 is 13 residues. The V gene lost 4 bases and the J gene lost 8 bases, with 14 bases spanning the gap. The germline V gene has CDR1 SEHNR and CDR2 FQNEAQ (reference sequence). CDR3 bases: TGTGCCAGCAGCTCCTTTCGACAGGTGGAAGCTTTCTTT. Translated: CASSSFRQVEAFF.

The J gene is TRBJ1-4, the V gene TRBV5-1, with 9 nucleotides matching TRBD1. The J segment lost 7 bases and the V segment lost 5 bases, leaving 6 bases of the junction unmatched. The CDR3 runs 14 residues. Germline lookup yields CDR1 SGHRS and CDR2 YFSETQ. The CDR3 loop reads CASREQGAAEKLFF. CDR3 DNA sequence: TGCGCCAGCAGGGAACAGGGGGCGGCTGAAAAACTGTTTTTT. Together with reference TRBV5-1 and TRBJ1-4, the CDR3 gives the full variable domain: KAGVTQTPRYLIKTRGQQVTLSCSPISGHRSVSWYQQTPGQGLQFLFEYFSETQRNKGNFPGRFSGRQFSNSRSEMNVSTLELGDSALYLCASREQGAAEKLFFGSGTQLSVL.

This sequence joins TRBV6-5 and TRBJ2-7, with D perhaps matching TRBD2 (6 bases). In germline, CDR1 is MNHEY, CDR2 SVGAGI. V lost 0 bases and J 5 bases, leaving 8 bases between the germline ends. The CDR3 runs 13 residues. CDR3 loop: CASSYSAGNEQYF. Written as DNA, the CDR3 is TGTGCCAGCAGTTACTCGGCGGGGAACGAGCAGTACTTC.

This chain joins TRBV4-1 and TRBJ1-4, with TRBD1 identical over 8 bases. Germline-derived CDR1 and CDR2 are MGHRA and YSYEKL. V dropped 0 bases and J dropped 8; count of bases not matched to a gene: 2. This CDR3 has 14 residues. The CDR3 region is CASSQDYRGEKLFF. The CDR3 nucleotides read TGCGCCAGCAGCCAAGACTACAGGGGGGAAAAACTGTTTTTT.

The CDR3: CAWSVPGQGGNQPQHF. CDR3 bases: TGTGCCTGGAGTGTACCGGGACAGGGTGGGAATCAGCCCCAGCATTTT. The chain uses TRBV30 and TRBJ1-5; 9 positions agree with TRBD1. CDR1 and CDR2 (germline): GTSNPN, SVGIG (reference sequence). The CDR3 has 16 residues. V shed 0 bases, J shed 4 bases, and the junction held 7 bases outside the gene matches.

A single count supports this clone. The V call is TRBV21-1, the J call TRBJ1-2; the table gives TRBD1 as D, unverified against the DNA. TRBV21-1 is recorded as a pseudogene. CDR3 length: 16 amino acids. CDR3 residues: CASSPGDRRTGDGYTF. CDR3 coding DNA: TGTGCCAGCAGCCCGGGGGATAGGAGGACAGGGGATGGCTACACCTTC.

The chain has TRBV19 and TRBJ1-1; D remains ambiguous. Germline V CDR1 and CDR2: LNHDA, SQIVND (reference sequence). The CDR3 is 12 amino acids. Trimming pared 6 bases from V and 0 bases from J, leaving 5 bases between. CDR3 in amino acids: CASSRLNTEAFF. CDR3 in DNA: TGTGCCAGTAGCAGATTGAACACTGAAGCTTTCTTT.

The sample holds one count of this clone. The chain combines TRBV7-9 with TRBJ1-6; tentative D call: TRBD1 (5 bases). This CDR3 has 15 residues. In germline, CDR1 is SEHNR, CDR2 FQNEAQ (reference sequence). Trimming cost V 7 bases and J 2 bases, with 12 bases left between them. The CDR3 is CASTQGPPYNSPLHF. Here the CDR3 DNA reads TGTGCCAGCACCCAGGGCCCTCCCTATAATTCACCCCTCCACTTT. Using reference TRBV7-9 and TRBJ1-6 for the parts outside the CDR3, the full variable domain is DTGVSQNPRHKITKRGQNVTFRCDPISEHNRLYWYRQTLGQGPEFLTYFQNEAQLEKSRLLSDRFSAERPKGSFSTLEIQRTEQGDSAMYLCASTQGPPYNSPLHFGNGTRLTVT.

The V call is TRBV18, the J call TRBJ2-6; D possibly corresponds to TRBD1 (5 bases). The CDR3 is made up of 18 amino acids. CDR1 KGHSH and CDR2 LQKENI come from the germline V gene. The V end was cut by 6 bases, the J end by 0 bases, with 18 bases between. CDR3: CASSVKDIRSSGANVLTF. DNA for the CDR3: TGTGCCAGCTCGGTCAAGGACATCCGGAGCTCTGGGGCCAACGTCCTGACTTTC. The variable domain in full, with the rest retrieved from reference TRBV18 and TRBJ2-6, is NAGVMQNPRHLVRRRGQEARLRCSPMKGHSHVYWYRQLPEEGLKFMVYLQKENIIDESGMPKERFSAEFPKEGPSILRIQQVVRGDSAAYFCASSVKDIRSSGANVLTFGAGSRLTVL.

The V gene is TRBV5-4, the J gene TRBJ1-2; weak D call: TRBD1 (5 bases). The ends were cut back, 4 bases at V and 4 bases at J, with 23 bases in the middle. CDR3 length equals 17 residues. Germline V gene sequence: CDR1 SGHNT, CDR2 YYREEE (reference sequence). CDR3 in amino acids: CASSPRQLVGATYGYTF. The DNA for the CDR3 is TGTGCCAGCAGCCCCCGACAACTCGTAGGGGCAACCTATGGCTACACCTTC.

The chain is built from TRBV27 and TRBJ1-2; D is unclear. The CDR3 has 13 amino acids. Germline V lookup: CDR1 MNHEY, CDR2 SMNVEV (reference sequence). V lost 6 bases and J lost 0, with 8 bases in between. The CDR3 loop reads CASSYRSNYGYTF. The CDR3 DNA sequence: TGTGCCAGCAGCTACCGGTCTAACTATGGCTACACCTTC.

The chain couples TRBV6-5 to TRBJ2-3, with 11 nucleotides matching TRBD2. The ends lost 3 bases at V and 5 bases at J; junction bases unmatched: 4. The CDR3 length is 15 residues. The germline V gene has CDR1 MNHEY and CDR2 SVGAGI. Written as DNA, the CDR3 is TGTGCCAGCAGTTATAGCGGGGGGGGACGAGATACGCAGTATTTT. Its translation: CASSYSGGGRDTQYF.

The rearrangement uses TRBV7-9 and TRBJ2-3, with D possibly matching TRBD2 (7 bases). There are 18 residues in the CDR3. The V end was cut by 5 bases, the J end by 0 bases, with 21 bases between. Germline V gene sequence: CDR1 SEHNR, CDR2 FQNEAQ (reference sequence). CDR3 sequence: CASSKRPGGGTSTDTQYF. CDR3 nucleotides: TGTGCCAGCAGCAAACGCCCGGGGGGCGGAACTAGCACAGATACGCAGTATTTT.

The genes are TRBV6-1 and TRBJ1-6, with 7 nucleotides matching TRBD1. The CDR3 is 13 residues long. CDR1 is MNHNS and CDR2 is SASEGT in the germline V gene. J gave up 9 bases and V 5 bases, and 4 bases lay outside the gene matches. As DNA, the CDR3 is TGTGCCAGCAGTATAAGACAGGGTTCACCCCTCCACTTT. This encodes CASSIRQGSPLHF.

This chain links TRBV6-6 with TRBJ2-1; 7 bases fit TRBD2. Trimming cost V 6 bases and J 4 bases; bases outside gene matches: 6. CDR3 length equals 14 residues. Germline-derived CDR1 and CDR2 are MNHNY and SVGAGI (reference sequence). The CDR3 loop is CASSLGGGYNEQFF. DNA of the CDR3: TGTGCCAGCAGCTTGGGGGGGGGATACAATGAGCAGTTCTTC.